These T cell receptor beta chains were read from a single sample in a study of cytomegalovirus exposure and HLA in healthy donors. Only in-frame clones appear in the TCRdb table, and some are missing; sequencing was by immunoSEQ multiplex PCR. The sample gives roughly 110,000 clones, roughly four fifths of which show up once; roughly 1.5% is in the top ten. Sequencing input: PBMCs. Receptor source: a man in his forties or fifties in good health and CMV-seronegative. CDR3s include the opening cysteine and the closing phenylalanine or tryptophan. A D gene is named only where the DNA matches it firmly. Clone size is not always given. Where it is, it says once, few, many or a class for expanded clones.

D gene	clone size	V gene	J gene	CDR3 protein	CDR3 DNA
TRBD2	NA	TRBV10-3	TRBJ2-1	CAIDGGSNEQFF	TGTGCCATCGACGGGGGGAGTAATGAGCAGTTCTTC
NA	NA	TRBV5-5	TRBJ1-5	CASSLAAHRIDQPQHF	TGTGCCAGCAGCTTGGCGGCCCACAGAATAGATCAGCCCCAGCATTTT
NA	NA	TRBV10-2	TRBJ1-1	CASSQSRDLFSTEAFF	TGCGCCAGCAGTCAAAGTCGGGACTTATTTTCCACTGAAGCTTTCTTT
TRBD2	NA	TRBV7-9	TRBJ2-1	CASSSRSGGNEQFF	TGTGCCAGCAGCTCACGAAGCGGGGGAAATGAGCAGTTCTTC
NA	once	TRBV4-1	TRBJ2-3	CASSPEAAASTDTQYF	TGCGCCAGCAGCCCCGAGGCGGCGGCTAGCACAGATACGCAGTATTTT
NA	NA	TRBV6-6	TRBJ2-3	CASSYRRGGTDTQYF	TGTGCCAGCAGTTACAGGCGCGGGGGCACAGATACGCAGTATTTT
NA	NA	TRBV5-1	TRBJ1-2	CASSLGETNYGYTF	TGCGCCAGCAGCTTGGGGGAGACTAACTATGGCTACACCTTC
NA	once	TRBV6-4	TRBJ1-2	CASSGEQGSYGYTF	TGTGCCAGCAGTGGCGAACAGGGATCCTATGGCTACACCTTC
TRBD1	NA	TRBV18	TRBJ2-1	CASSFDRGTRNEQFF	TGTGCCAGCTCGTTCGACAGGGGAACACGCAATGAGCAGTTCTTC
NA	NA	TRBV21-1	TRBJ2-7	CASSSQIPGQRGLENYEQYF	TGTGCCAGCAGCTCGCAAATCCCGGGACAACGAGGACTCGAGAACTACGAGCAGTACTTC
TRBD2	NA	TRBV11-3	TRBJ2-2	CASSSGLAGGTGELFF	TGTGCCAGCAGCTCTGGACTAGCGGGGGGAACCGGGGAGCTGTTTTTT
NA	NA	TRBV10-3	TRBJ1-2	CAINPFYLGPWQGTYGYTF	TGTGCCATCAACCCGTTCTATTTGGGCCCGTGGCAGGGAACCTATGGCTACACCTTC
NA	NA	TRBV2	TRBJ2-5	CASANPQVETQYF	TGTGCCAGCGCGAACCCCCAAGTGGAGACCCAGTACTTC
TRBD1	few	TRBV9	TRBJ2-1	CASSVLSDRYNEQFF	TGTGCCAGCAGCGTACTTTCGGACAGGTACAATGAGCAGTTCTTC
NA	NA	TRBV6-5	TRBJ2-5	CASSYASHETQYF	TGTGCCAGCAGTTACGCTAGCCATGAGACCCAGTACTTC
NA	NA	TRBV5-1	TRBJ2-6	CASSSLDSSGSGANVLTF	TGCGCCAGCAGCTCACTGGACTCCTCCGGGTCTGGGGCCAACGTCCTGACTTTC
NA	NA	TRBV30	TRBJ1-5	CAWSDRWGPSQPQHF	TGTGCCTGGAGTGATAGATGGGGCCCAAGTCAGCCCCAGCATTTT
TRBD1	NA	TRBV30	TRBJ1-4	CAWATGLVENEKLFF	TGTGCCTGGGCGACAGGGCTGGTGGAAAATGAAAAACTGTTTTTT
NA	NA	TRBV19	TRBJ1-1	CASSIGVNTEAFF	TGTGCCAGTAGTATAGGAGTGAACACTGAAGCTTTCTTT
NA	NA	TRBV7-7	TRBJ2-2	CASSLLGVRNTGELFF	TGTGCTAGCAGCTTACTCGGGGTACGAAACACCGGGGAGCTGTTTTTT
TRBD2	NA	TRBV5-4	TRBJ2-5	CASSGGGAGETQYF	TGTGCCAGCAGCGGGGGAGGGGCTGGAGAGACCCAGTACTTC
TRBD2	NA	TRBV9	TRBJ2-3	CASSVEGGGVLDTQYF	TGTGCCAGCAGCGTAGAGGGCGGGGGGGTCTTAGATACGCAGTATTTT
NA	many	TRBV6-5	TRBJ1-2	CASSYRGTHGYTF	TGTGCCAGCAGTTACCGGGGGACCCATGGCTACACCTTC
TRBD1	NA	TRBV6-4	TRBJ2-1	CASSEDRGLYDEQFF	TGTGCCAGCAGTGAGGACAGGGGGCTTTACGATGAGCAGTTCTTC
TRBD1	NA	TRBV2	TRBJ1-2	CASSEFRDRGLSYGYTF	TGTGCCAGCAGTGAGTTCCGGGACAGGGGTTTGAGTTATGGCTACACCTTC
NA	few	TRBV6-6	TRBJ1-4	CASSSARGGEKLFF	TGTGCCAGCAGCTCGGCCAGGGGAGGGGAAAAACTGTTTTTT
TRBD1	NA	TRBV7-7	TRBJ2-7	CASSQDRGDEQYF	TGTGCTAGCAGCCAGGACAGGGGGGACGAGCAGTACTTC
TRBD2	NA	TRBV7-2	TRBJ2-7	CATQLAGGYEQYF	TGTGCTACCCAACTAGCGGGGGGTTACGAGCAGTACTTC
TRBD1	NA	TRBV6-5	TRBJ1-1	CASRSTGGGNTEAFF	TGTGCCAGCAGATCCACAGGGGGTGGGAACACTGAAGCTTTCTTT
NA	few	TRBV7-9	TRBJ1-4	CASSFPSTTNEKLFF	TGTGCCAGCAGCTTCCCATCTACAACTAATGAAAAACTGTTTTTT
TRBD2	NA	TRBV28	TRBJ2-5	CASSLSGRETQYF	TGTGCCAGCAGTCTTAGCGGGCGGGAGACCCAGTACTTC
NA	NA	TRBV18	TRBJ1-1	CASSLSVSVRNTEAFF	TGTGCCAGCTCACTTTCAGTCAGCGTCCGGAACACTGAAGCTTTCTTT
NA	NA	TRBV2	TRBJ1-6	CASSETLGGPLHF	TGTGCCAGCAGTGAAACCCTAGGGGGACCCCTCCACTTT
NA	NA	TRBV27	TRBJ2-1	CASSFSNFGGVGQFF	TGTGCCAGCAGTTTTTCCAATTTTGGCGGTGTCGGTCAGTTCTTC
TRBD1	NA	TRBV5-1	TRBJ2-2	CASSFGQGLNTGELFF	TGCGCCAGCAGCTTCGGACAGGGGCTCAACACCGGGGAGCTGTTTTTT
TRBD1	few	TRBV4-2	TRBJ1-5	CASSQTDRAGQPQHF	TGTGCCAGCAGCCAAACGGACAGGGCAGGTCAGCCCCAGCATTTT
NA	NA	TRBV7-8	TRBJ1-2	CASSQGFASYGYTF	TGTGCCAGCAGCCAGGGCTTCGCCAGCTATGGCTACACCTTC
NA	NA	TRBV5-1	TRBJ2-3	CASGGGGGTDTQYF	TGCGCCAGCGGAGGGGGGGGCGGCACAGATACGCAGTATTTT
NA	NA	TRBV11-2	TRBJ1-4	CASSSGGTNEKLFF	TGTGCCAGCAGCTCGGGGGGAACTAATGAAAAACTGTTTTTT
TRBD1	NA	TRBV30	TRBJ1-3	CAWSVTRGGNTIYF	TGTGCCTGGAGTGTAACCAGGGGGGGAAACACCATATATTTT
TRBD1	NA	TRBV5-1	TRBJ2-3	CASSSRQGPPTDTQYF	TGCGCCAGCAGCAGCAGACAGGGACCTCCCACAGATACGCAGTATTTT
NA	once	TRBV5-1	TRBJ2-5	CASSLYTQGASEETQYF	TGCGCCAGCAGCTTATATACACAGGGTGCTTCCGAGGAGACCCAGTACTTC
NA	once	TRBV2	TRBJ2-3	CASGIARLGTDTQYF	TGTGCCAGCGGCATAGCGAGATTGGGAACAGATACGCAGTATTTT
TRBD1	NA	TRBV2	TRBJ1-5	CASSRTGIGQPQHF	TGTGCCAGCAGTAGGACAGGGATCGGTCAGCCCCAGCATTTT
NA	NA	TRBV29-1	TRBJ2-2	CSVEGGRNTGELFF	TGCAGCGTTGAGGGGGGGCGGAACACCGGGGAGCTGTTTTTT
NA	NA	TRBV5-5	TRBJ1-6	CASRISLQTDYNSPLHF	TGTGCCAGCAGGATTTCCCTTCAAACAGACTATAATTCACCCCTCCACTTT
TRBD1	NA	TRBV19	TRBJ2-1	CASRGGQVRNEQFF	TGTGCCAGTAGGGGGGGACAGGTTCGGAATGAGCAGTTCTTC
TRBD1	NA	TRBV7-2	TRBJ2-3	CASSLGAGGTGTDTQYF	TGTGCCAGCAGCTTAGGGGCAGGGGGAACGGGCACAGATACGCAGTATTTT
TRBD1	NA	TRBV18	TRBJ1-1	CASSPSGQTGTGNTEAFF	TGTGCCAGCTCACCAAGTGGGCAAACCGGGACAGGGAACACTGAAGCTTTCTTT
NA	NA	TRBV6-5	TRBJ1-6	CASSFRTGNSPLHF	TGTGCCAGCAGTTTCCGGACGGGGAATTCACCCCTCCACTTT
NA	NA	TRBV10-3	TRBJ1-3	CASREAYGNTIYF	TGTGCCTCTCGGGAGGCGTACGGAAACACCATATATTTT